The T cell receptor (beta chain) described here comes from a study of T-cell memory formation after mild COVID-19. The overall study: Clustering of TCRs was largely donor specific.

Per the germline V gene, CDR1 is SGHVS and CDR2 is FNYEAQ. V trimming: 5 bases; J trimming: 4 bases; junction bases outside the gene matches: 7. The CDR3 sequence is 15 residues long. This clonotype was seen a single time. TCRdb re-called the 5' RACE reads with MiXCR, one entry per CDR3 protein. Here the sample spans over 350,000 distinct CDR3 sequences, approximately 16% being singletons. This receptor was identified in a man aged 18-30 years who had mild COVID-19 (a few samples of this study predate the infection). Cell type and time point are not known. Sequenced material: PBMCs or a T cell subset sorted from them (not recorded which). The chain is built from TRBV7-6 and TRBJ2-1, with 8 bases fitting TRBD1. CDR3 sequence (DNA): TGTGCCAGCAGCCTGGACAGGGCGATGTACAATGAGCAGTTCTTC. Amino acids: CASSLDRAMYNEQFF.